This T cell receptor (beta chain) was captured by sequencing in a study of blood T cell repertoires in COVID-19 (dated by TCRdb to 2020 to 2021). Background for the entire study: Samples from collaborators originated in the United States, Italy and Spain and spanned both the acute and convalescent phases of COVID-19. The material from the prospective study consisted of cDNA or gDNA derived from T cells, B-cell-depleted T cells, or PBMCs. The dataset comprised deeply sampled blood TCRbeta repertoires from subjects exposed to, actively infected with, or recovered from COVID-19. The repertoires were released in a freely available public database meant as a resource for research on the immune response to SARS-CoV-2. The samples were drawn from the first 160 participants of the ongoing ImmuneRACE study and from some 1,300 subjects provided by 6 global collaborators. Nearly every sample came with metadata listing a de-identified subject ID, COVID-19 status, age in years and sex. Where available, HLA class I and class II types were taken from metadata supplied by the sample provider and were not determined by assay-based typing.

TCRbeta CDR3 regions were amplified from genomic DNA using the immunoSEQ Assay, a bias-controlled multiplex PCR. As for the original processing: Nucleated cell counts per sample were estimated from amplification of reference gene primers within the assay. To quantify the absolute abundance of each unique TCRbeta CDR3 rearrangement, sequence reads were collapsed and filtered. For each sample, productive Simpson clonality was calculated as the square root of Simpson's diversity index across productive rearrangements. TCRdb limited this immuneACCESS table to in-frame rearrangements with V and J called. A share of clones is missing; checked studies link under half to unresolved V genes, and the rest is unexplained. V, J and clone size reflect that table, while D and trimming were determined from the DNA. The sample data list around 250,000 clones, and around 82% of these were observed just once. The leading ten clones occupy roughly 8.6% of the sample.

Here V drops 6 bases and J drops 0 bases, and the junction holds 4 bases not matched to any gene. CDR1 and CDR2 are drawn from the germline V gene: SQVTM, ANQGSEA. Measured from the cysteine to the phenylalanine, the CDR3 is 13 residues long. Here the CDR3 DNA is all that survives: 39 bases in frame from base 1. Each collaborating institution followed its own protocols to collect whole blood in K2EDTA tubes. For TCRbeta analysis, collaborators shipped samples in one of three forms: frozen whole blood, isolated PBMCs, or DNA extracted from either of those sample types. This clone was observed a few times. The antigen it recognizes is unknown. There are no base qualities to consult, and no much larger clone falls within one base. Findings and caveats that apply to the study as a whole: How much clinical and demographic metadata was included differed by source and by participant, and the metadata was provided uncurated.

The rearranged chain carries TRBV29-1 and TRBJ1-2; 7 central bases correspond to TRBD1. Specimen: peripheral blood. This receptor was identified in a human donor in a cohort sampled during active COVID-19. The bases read TGCAGCGTGACCGGGACAGCTAACTATGGCTACACCTTC. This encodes CSVTGTANYGYTF. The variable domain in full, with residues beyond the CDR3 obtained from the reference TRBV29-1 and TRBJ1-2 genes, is SAVISQKPSRDICQRGTSLTIQCQVDSQVTMMFWYRQQPGQSLTLIATANQGSEATYESGFVIDKFPISRPNLTFSTLTVSNMSPEDSSIYLCSVTGTANYGYTFGSGTRLTVV.